The clone carrying this T cell receptor beta chain occurred once. These data are taken from a study of shared clonotypes between healthy human individuals. Authors' data handling: Quality scores were absent from the junction-only immunoSEQ sequences, so filtering differed. TCRdb's table, derived via immunoSEQ multiplex PCR, lists solely in-frame clones and lacks some. V, J and clone size reflect that table, while D and trimming were determined from the DNA. The table shows around 690,000 clones, with about nine tenths occurring only once. The CDR3 covers 14 residues. The ends were cut back, 4 bases at V and 7 bases at J, with 15 bases in the middle. Germline CDR1 is PRHDT and CDR2 is FYEKMQ (reference sequence).

The sequence was obtained from a man aged 18 to 35 in good health. Some clones in this sample may be carry-over from other donors' samples. The chain carries TRBV13 and TRBJ2-3; D is possibly TRBD2 (5 bases). The sequencing input was memory CD8+ T cells from PBMCs. Noted subset: CD45RO+ cells pooled with CCR7-negative TemRA cells. The chain's CDR3 is CASSSTQRGNTQYF. DNA of the CDR3: TGTGCCAGCAGCTCGACTCAACGGGGAAATACGCAGTATTTT.